These 13 T cell receptor beta chains originate from one sample sequenced in a study of T-cell memory formation after mild COVID-19. MiXCR, run by TCRdb on the 5' RACE reads, gives a single entry per CDR3 protein. The table includes roughly 89,000 distinct CDR3 sequences, about 13% detected once. Sequencing was performed on PBMCs or a T cell subset sorted from them (not recorded which). Every receptor here comes from an adult woman who had mild COVID-19 (a few samples of this study predate the infection). Cell type and time point are not known.

This chain connects TRBV20-1 to TRBJ1-5; 8 bases map to TRBD1. Germline assignment: CDR1 DFQATT and CDR2 SNEGSKA (reference sequence). Losses at the gene ends were 0 bases for V and 4 bases for J; bases not matched to a gene: 8. This CDR3 region has 16 residues. The CDR3 is CSARDRRQGSNQPQHF. The CDR3 DNA follows: TGCAGTGCTAGAGACCGGCGACAGGGGTCGAATCAGCCCCAGCATTTT.

The table lists this clonotype with a few counts. The chain uses TRBV5-4 and TRBJ2-3; D is perhaps TRBD1 (6 bases). The germline gives CDR1 SGHNT, CDR2 YYREEE (reference sequence). The CDR3 has 18 residues. Trimming took off 2 bases at V and 1 base at J, with 20 bases between the two ends. CDR3 residues: CASSFRTVSRWGTDTQYF. CDR3 bases: TGTGCCAGCAGCTTCCGGACAGTGTCGAGATGGGGCACAGATACGCAGTATTTT.

The genes are TRBV4-1 and TRBJ2-4, with TRBD2 as a possible D gene (5 bases). Trimming took off 4 bases at V and 5 bases at J, with 12 bases between the two ends. The CDR3 extends over 14 amino acids. Looked up from germline, CDR1 is MGHRA and CDR2 is YSYEKL. CDR3 sequence (DNA): TGCGCCAGCAGCCCCTACAGCGGCGAAAACATTCAGTACTTC. Translated, it gives CASSPYSGENIQYF.

This clonotype occurred a few times. The chain joins TRBV15 to TRBJ2-3; the D is unclear. CDR3 size: 14 residues. V shed 0 bases and J shed 3 bases, with 7 bases lying between them. Germline V CDR1 and CDR2: LNHNV, YYDKDF (reference sequence). CDR3 in DNA: TGTGCCACCAGCAGAGATCCAGATACAGATACGCAGTATTTT. As protein: CATSRDPDTDTQYF.

This clonotype appeared a few times. The chain joins TRBV15 to TRBJ2-1, with D possibly called TRBD1 or TRBD2 (5 bases each). Per germline, CDR1 LNHNV and CDR2 YYDKDF (reference sequence). This CDR3 region has 15 residues. Trimming stripped 5 bases from V and 7 bases from J, with 18 bases between. This CDR3 is CATSGGYGHSNEQFF. The CDR3, as DNA: TGTGCCACCAGCGGGGGATATGGACATAGTAATGAGCAGTTCTTC. Filled out from reference TRBV15 and TRBJ2-1, the complete variable domain reads DAMVIQNPRYQVTQFGKPVTLSCSQTLNHNVMYWYQQKSSQAPKLLFHYYDKDFNNEADTPDNFQSRRPNTSFCFLDIRSPGLGDTAMYLCATSGGYGHSNEQFFGPGTRLTVL.

The rearrangement joins TRBV5-6 to TRBJ2-5, with a weak D call TRBD2 (5 bases). Germline CDR1 is SGHDT and CDR2 is YYEEEE. The CDR3 has 14 residues. Trimming shortened V by 5 bases and J by 1 base, and 12 bases separated the two germline ends. The CDR3 spells CASSISGLQETQYF. The CDR3 DNA reads TGTGCCAGCAGTATCAGCGGACTCCAAGAGACCCAGTACTTC.

This clonotype turned up a few times. The genes are TRBV5-1 and TRBJ2-1, with D tentatively TRBD1 or TRBD2 (6 bases each). Looked up from germline, CDR1 is SGHRS and CDR2 is YFSETQ. This CDR3 has 16 residues. V was cut by 1 base and J by 3 bases, with 14 bases left in between. This CDR3 reads CASSLFGGHYYNEQFF. CDR3 bases: TGCGCCAGCAGCTTGTTCGGGGGACACTACTACAATGAGCAGTTCTTC.

This clonotype has just one count. V gene TRBV6-2 or TRBV6-3 combines with J gene TRBJ2-7, with 10 bases that match TRBD1. There are 14 residues in the CDR3. Germline-derived CDR1 and CDR2 are MNHEY and SVGEGT. V dropped 6 bases and J dropped 1; count of bases not matched to a gene: 3. As DNA, the CDR3 is TGTGCCAGCAGAAAGGACAGGGGGTCCTACGAGCAGTACTTC. It yields the protein CASRKDRGSYEQYF.

This clonotype occurred a few times. The chain links TRBV11-3 to TRBJ2-2; 12 nucleotides line up with TRBD2. In germline, CDR1 is SGHNT, CDR2 YENEEA. This CDR3 comprises 16 residues. Trimming at V came to 5 bases and at J to 3 bases, leaving 4 bases not matched to a gene. CDR3 protein: CASSPWTSGDTGELFF. In nucleotides, the CDR3 is TGTGCCAGCAGCCCGTGGACTAGCGGGGACACCGGGGAGCTGTTTTTT. Variable domain in full (rest from reference TRBV11-3 and TRBJ2-2): EAGVVQSPRYKIIEKKQPVAFWCNPISGHNTLYWYLQNLGQGPELLIRYENEEAVDDSQLPKDRFSAERLKGVDSTLKIQPAELGDSAVYLCASSPWTSGDTGELFFGEGSRLTVL.

This clonotype was detected only a few times. V usage is TRBV12-3 or TRBV12-4 and J usage is TRBJ2-3; D unclear. There are 11 residues in the CDR3. Trimming removed 4 bases from V and 4 bases from J, with 3 bases in between. CDR3 loop: CASSWADTQYF. DNA for the CDR3: TGTGCCAGCAGTTGGGCAGATACGCAGTATTTT.

This clonotype was counted between two and nine times. The chain links TRBV12-3 or TRBV12-4 to TRBJ2-7; D possibly uses TRBD1 or TRBD2 (5 bases each). This CDR3 is built from 13 residues. The ends were cut back, 6 bases at V and 3 bases at J, with 12 bases in the middle. CDR3 region: CASSPGADYEQYF. CDR3 nucleotide sequence: TGTGCCAGCAGCCCCGGGGCAGACTACGAGCAGTACTTC.

The chain joins TRBV12-3 or TRBV12-4 to TRBJ2-3, with a weak D call TRBD1 (6 bases). CDR3 length: 15 residues. Trimming took 3 bases from V and 2 from J, leaving 12 bases between them. As DNA, the CDR3 is TGTGCCAGCAGTTTTGTAGAGGGGGTCACAGATACGCAGTATTTT. It translates to CASSFVEGVTDTQYF.

This chain links TRBV7-6 with TRBJ2-7, with TRBD2 matching 12 bases. This CDR3 has 14 amino acids. Losses at the gene ends were 4 bases for V and 5 bases for J; bases not matched to a gene: 3. Per germline, CDR1 SGHVS and CDR2 FNYEAQ. The CDR3 loop is CASSSGLAGNEQYF. For the CDR3, the DNA is TGTGCCAGCAGCTCCGGACTAGCGGGAAACGAGCAGTACTTC.